This TCR beta chain came from a study of T cells expressing NK-cell markers. For the study at large: Repertoire data for TCR beta were derived from sorted T cells (CD3+CD56+NKG2C+, CD3+CD56+NKG2C- and CD3+CD56-NKG2C+). Seropositivity for HCMV was found in seven of the eight sequenced donors, with one seronegative.

This CDR3 region has 14 residues. Germline CDR1 is SEHNR and CDR2 is FQNEAQ (reference sequence). With UMIs, 5'RACE template switching was used to make TCR beta cDNA. TCRdb re-called the 5' RACE reads; every CDR3 protein appears as one record, without DNA. The sample yields some 500,000 distinct CDR3 sequences, of which the top ten take up more than 1.4%. The source material was blood T cells: a sorted CD56 or NKG2C T cell subset, CD4+ or CD8+ T cells, or bulk PBMC T cells (not recorded which). This clonotype was sampled from a woman between 50 and 59 years old in good health. This rearrangement joins TRBV7-9 to TRBJ2-7; TCRdb designates TRBD1, a call that cannot be tested without DNA. The CDR3 reads CASSGGGGLYEQYF.